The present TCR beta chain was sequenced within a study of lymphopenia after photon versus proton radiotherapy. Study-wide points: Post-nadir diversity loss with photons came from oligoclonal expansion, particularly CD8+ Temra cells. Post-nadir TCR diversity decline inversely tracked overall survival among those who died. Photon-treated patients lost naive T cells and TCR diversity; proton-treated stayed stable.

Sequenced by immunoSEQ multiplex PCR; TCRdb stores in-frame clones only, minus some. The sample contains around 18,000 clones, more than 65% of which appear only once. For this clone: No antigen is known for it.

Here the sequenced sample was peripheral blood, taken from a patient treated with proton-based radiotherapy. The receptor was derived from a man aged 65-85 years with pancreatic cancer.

The CDR3 sequence: CASWTGVRDTEAFF. CDR3 DNA: TGTGCCAGCTGGACAGGGGTAAGGGACACTGAAGCTTTCTTT. J is TRBJ1-1 and V is TRBV18; TRBD1 agrees at 9 bases. CDR3 size: 14 residues. CDR1 and CDR2 from the germline V gene are KGHSH and LQKENI. V dropped 7 bases and J dropped 3; count of bases not matched to a gene: 6.